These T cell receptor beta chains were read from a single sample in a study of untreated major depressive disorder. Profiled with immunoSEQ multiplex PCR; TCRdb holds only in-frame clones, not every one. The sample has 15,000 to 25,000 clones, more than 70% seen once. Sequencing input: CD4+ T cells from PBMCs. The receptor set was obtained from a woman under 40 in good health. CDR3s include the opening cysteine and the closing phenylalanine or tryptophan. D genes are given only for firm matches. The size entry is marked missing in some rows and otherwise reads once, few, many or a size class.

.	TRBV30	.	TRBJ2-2	TGTGCCTGGATGCGGGAGAACACCGGGGAGCTGTTTTTT	CAWMRENTGELFF
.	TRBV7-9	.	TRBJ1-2	TGTGCCAGCAGCCACGGACAGAACTATGGCTACACCTTC	CASSHGQNYGYTF
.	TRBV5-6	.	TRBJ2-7	TGTGCCAGCAGCTTGGCGGGGTCCCGAGTCCACTACGAGCAGTACTTC	CASSLAGSRVHYEQYF
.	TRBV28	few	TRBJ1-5	TGTGCCAGCAGTTTAGATAGCAATCAGCCCCAGCATTTT	CASSLDSNQPQHF
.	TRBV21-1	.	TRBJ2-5	TGTGCCAGCAGCAAAGATCAGGGGGCACAGGAGACCCAGTACTTC	CASSKDQGAQETQYF
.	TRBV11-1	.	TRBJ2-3	TGTGCCAGCAGCACCCCGAGCGGCACAGATACGCAGTATTTT	CASSTPSGTDTQYF
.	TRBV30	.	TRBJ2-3	TGTGCCTGGAGTGCCCCCCCGATAACAGATACGCAGTATTTT	CAWSAPPITDTQYF
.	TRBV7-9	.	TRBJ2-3	TGTGCCAGCAGCCCTACGACAGGGAACGGGGGAGATACGCAGTATTTT	CASSPTTGNGGDTQYF
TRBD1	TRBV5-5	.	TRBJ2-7	TGTGCCAGCAGCTTGGATGGGACAGCCTTCTCCTACGAGCAGTACTTC	CASSLDGTAFSYEQYF
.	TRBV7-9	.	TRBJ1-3	TGTGCCAGCAGCTCTCGGACGGAATCTGGAAACACCATATATTTT	CASSSRTESGNTIYF
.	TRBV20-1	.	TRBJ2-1	TGCAGTGCTAGAGGGGTTGAGCAGTTCTTC	CSARGVEQFF
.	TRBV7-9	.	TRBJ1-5	TGTGCCAGCAGCCTCGGGACAAGCCGTGAGCCCCAGCATTTT	CASSLGTSREPQHF
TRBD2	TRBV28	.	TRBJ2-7	TGTGCCAGCAGTCACCCTAGCGGGACTCCTTATTACTTC	CASSHPSGTPYYF
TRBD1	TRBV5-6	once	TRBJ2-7	TGTGCCAGCAGCTGGGGACAGGCCGCCTACGAGCAGTACTTC	CASSWGQAAYEQYF
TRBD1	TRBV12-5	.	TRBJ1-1	TGTGCTAGTGGTTTGGGGGACAGCTTGAACACTGAAGCTTTCTTT	CASGLGDSLNTEAFF
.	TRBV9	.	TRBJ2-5	TGTGCCAGCAGCGAAACCCCAGGTGGAGAGACCCAGTACTTC	CASSETPGGETQYF
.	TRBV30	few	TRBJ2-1	TGTGCCTGGACCTCTCAAAGGGGAAGGGGTCGATCCAATGAGCAGTTCTTC	CAWTSQRGRGRSNEQFF
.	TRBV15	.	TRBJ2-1	TGTGCCACCAGCAGAGATTCGGTAAAGGAGGGAGGACTCCCCAATGAGCAGTTCTTC	CATSRDSVKEGGLPNEQFF